These 19 T cell receptor beta chains were all obtained from the same sample, sequenced in a study of blood T cell repertoires in COVID-19. Sequencing was performed with immunoSEQ multiplex PCR; in TCRdb, only in-frame clones are kept and a portion is missing. Among roughly 100,000 clones listed, just under 85% were seen once. Sequenced material: peripheral blood. These receptors all come from a middle-aged man with active or convalescent COVID-19.

The CDR3 DNA reads as TGTGCCAGCACCCCCGGCGGGTCAACCTACGAGCAGTACTTC. Amino acids: CASTPGGSTYEQYF. The V and J genes are TRBV7-2 and TRBJ2-7; D perhaps matches TRBD2 (5 bases). The V end was cut by 7 bases, the J end by 2 bases, with 15 bases between. CDR1 is SGHTA, CDR2 FQGNSA, per germline. CDR3 size: 14 residues.

CDR3 nucleotides: TGTGCCAGCAGCTTCCAGGGGGCGAACACTGAAGCTTTCTTT. Its translation is CASSFQGANTEAFF. The V and J genes are TRBV5-5 and TRBJ1-1; TRBD1 aligns across 8 bases. V lost 2 bases and J lost 1; bases outside the gene matches: 1. The germline CDR1 and CDR2 sequences are SGHKS and YYEKEE (reference sequence). This CDR3 spans 14 amino acids.

The chain uses TRBV6-5 and TRBJ1-2, with 10 bases matching TRBD1. The V and J ends lost 3 bases and 4 bases, in that order; junction bases with no gene match: 8. The germline CDR1 and CDR2 sequences are MNHEY and SVGAGI. The CDR3 length is 16 residues. CDR3: CASSYSLTGGVYGYTF. CDR3 DNA sequence: TGTGCCAGCAGTTATTCCCTGACAGGGGGCGTCTATGGCTACACCTTC.

The rearrangement links TRBV7-7 to TRBJ1-4; 9 bases are shared with TRBD1. The CDR3 covers 17 residues. The germline V gene has CDR1 SSHAT and CDR2 FNYEAQ (reference sequence). The junction had 13 bases not matched to a gene; V was cut back by 5 bases and J by 6 bases. The CDR3 bases are TGTGCCAGCAGCGTACCGGGACAGGGATGCGTAGATGAAAAACTGTTTTTT. Its protein is CASSVPGQGCVDEKLFF.

V is TRBV9 and J is TRBJ1-3, with D tentatively TRBD1 (5 bases). The CDR3 extends over 16 amino acids. Germline V lookup: CDR1 SGDLS, CDR2 YYNGEE. V lost 2 bases, J lost 0 bases, and 12 bases lay in between. The CDR3 reads CASSVQGATSGNTIYF. CDR3 DNA: TGTGCCAGCAGCGTCCAAGGGGCGACCTCTGGAAACACCATATATTTT.

The gene calls are TRBV7-2 and TRBJ1-1; tentative D call: TRBD1 (6 bases). V lost 10 bases and J lost 1, with 19 bases in between. This CDR3 region has 15 residues. Germline loops: CDR1 SGHTA, CDR2 FQGNSA. The CDR3 region has the DNA TGTGCCACCCAGGGGCCGGGTCGGAGGAACACTGAAGCTTTCTTT. As protein: CATQGPGRRNTEAFF.

This clone was detected only a few times. The V call is TRBV18, the J call TRBJ2-2; TRBD2 matches 9 bases. CDR1 is KGHSH and CDR2 is LQKENI in the germline V gene. The V segment lost 1 base and the J segment 3 bases; nucleotides outside the gene matches: 9. The CDR3 is 18 residues long. CDR3 bases: TGTGCCAGCTCACCACGCATAGCGGGGGCCGAACACACCGGGGAGCTGTTTTTT. It yields the protein CASSPRIAGAEHTGELFF.

A note on this clone: The sample holds other DNA sequences that translate to the same CDR3. The CDR3 sequence is CASSLRGYGYTF. The DNA of the CDR3 is TGTGCCAGCAGTTTACGGGGGTACGGCTACACCTTC. The rearrangement uses TRBV12-3 or TRBV12-4 and TRBJ1-2, with D perhaps matching TRBD1 (5 bases). Trimming took 2 bases from V and 8 from J, leaving 9 bases between them. CDR3 length: 12 amino acids.

The CDR3 sequence: CASSYGSSGNTIYF. The DNA for the CDR3 is TGTGCCAGCAGTTACGGGAGCTCTGGAAACACCATATATTTT. The rearrangement links TRBV11-1 to TRBJ1-3; D call uncertain. Germline CDR1 reads SGHAT; CDR2 reads FQDESV (reference sequence). Trimming took off 6 bases at V and 0 bases at J, with 9 bases between the two ends. The CDR3 has 14 residues.

CDR3 loop: CASSSTSGVSNEQFF. CDR3 sequence (DNA): TGTGCCAGCAGCTCCACTAGCGGGGTTAGCAATGAGCAGTTCTTC. V usage is TRBV7-9 and J usage is TRBJ2-1; 10 bases align to TRBD2. CDR1 is SEHNR and CDR2 is FQNEAQ in the germline V gene (reference sequence). This CDR3 region has 15 residues. The V segment lost 4 bases and the J segment 6 bases; nucleotides outside the gene matches: 6. The whole variable domain, filled in from reference TRBV7-9 and TRBJ2-1, reads DTGVSQNPRHKITKRGQNVTFRCDPISEHNRLYWYRQTLGQGPEFLTYFQNEAQLEKSRLLSDRFSAERPKGSFSTLEIQRTEQGDSAMYLCASSSTSGVSNEQFFGPGTRLTVL.

This sequence joins TRBV7-9 and TRBJ1-2, with D unclear. CDR1 and CDR2 (germline): SEHNR, FQNEAQ (reference sequence). The ends were cut back, 1 base at V and 8 bases at J, with 14 bases in the middle. The CDR3 has 14 residues. The CDR3 bases are TGTGCCAGCAGCTTAGACGTAATGGCGGGGGGCTACACCTTC. Translating gives CASSLDVMAGGYTF.

This sequence joins TRBV14 and TRBJ1-3; D is unresolved. The length of the CDR3 is 13 residues. In germline, CDR1 is SGHDN, CDR2 FVKESK. The germline V and J ends were trimmed by 1 base and 5 bases, with 6 bases remaining between them. CDR3 protein: CASSQVNRNTIYF. CDR3 bases: TGTGCCAGCAGCCAAGTTAATCGAAACACCATATATTTT. Full variable domain (missing parts from reference TRBV14 and TRBJ1-3): EAGVTQFPSHSVIEKGQTVTLRCDPISGHDNLYWYRRVMGKEIKFLLHFVKESKQDESGMPNNRFLAERTGGTYSTLKVQPAELEDSGVYFCASSQVNRNTIYFGEGSWLTVV.

This clone was detected only once. This rearrangement joins TRBV27 to TRBJ2-7; 10 positions match TRBD1. From germline, CDR1 is MNHEY and CDR2 SMNVEV (reference sequence). With 5 bases clipped from V and 2 bases from J, the junction kept 6 bases outside the gene matches. This CDR3 is built from 15 residues. The CDR3 DNA reads TGTGCCAGCAGTCCGAGCGGACAGGGGGCCTACGAGCAGTACTTC. Translation gives CASSPSGQGAYEQYF.

This clone was observed a few times. The chain links TRBV9 to TRBJ2-7; 7 bases fit TRBD2. Germline V gene data show CDR1 as SGDLS and CDR2 as YYNGEE. This CDR3 contains 15 residues. Losses at the gene ends were 0 bases for V and 3 bases for J; bases not matched to a gene: 6. CDR3 sequence (DNA): TGTGCCAGCAGCGTAGCTCCGACGGGGGGCTACGAGCAGTACTTC. Translating it yields CASSVAPTGGYEQYF.

The J gene is TRBJ2-5, the V gene TRBV7-2; 8 bases are shared with TRBD2. Germline lookup yields CDR1 SGHTA and CDR2 FQGNSA. The CDR3 consists of 16 residues. The trim removed 5 bases at V and 3 bases at J, leaving 11 bases unmatched. CDR3 protein: CASSGRSRGGEETQYF. Written as DNA, the CDR3 is TGTGCCAGCAGCGGCCGGAGTCGGGGGGGAGAAGAGACCCAGTACTTC. The whole variable domain, filled in from reference TRBV7-2 and TRBJ2-5, reads GAGVSQSPSNKVTEKGKDVELRCDPISGHTALYWYRQSLGQGLEFLIYFQGNSAPDKSGLPSDRFSAERTGGSVSTLTIQRTQQEDSAVYLCASSGRSRGGEETQYFGPGTRLLVL.

The J gene is TRBJ2-1, the V gene TRBV6-5, with 9 bases identical to TRBD2. The V gene end was trimmed by 1 base and the J gene end by 6 bases; junction bases not matched to a gene: 7. CDR3 length: 16 residues. Germline CDR1 MNHEY, CDR2 SVGAGI. In DNA form, the CDR3 reads TGTGCCAGCAGTTACTATAGCGGGGGTTTAGGCAATGAGCAGTTCTTC. Its translation is CASSYYSGGLGNEQFF.

The V call is TRBV19, the J call TRBJ1-2, with D possibly being TRBD1 (5 bases). The V gene lost 3 bases and the J gene lost 4 bases, with 9 bases spanning the gap. Germline V lookup: CDR1 LNHDA, CDR2 SQIVND (reference sequence). The CDR3 loop spans 13 amino acids. The CDR3 loop is CASSIDRFYGYTF. The CDR3 DNA reads as TGTGCCAGTAGTATTGACAGATTCTATGGCTACACCTTC.

This chain connects TRBV7-2 to TRBJ2-6; 8 bases fit TRBD1. This CDR3 region has 15 residues. Looked up from germline, CDR1 is SGHTA and CDR2 is FQGNSA. The trim removed 5 bases at V and 2 bases at J, leaving 2 bases unmatched. Here the CDR3 reads CASSKTGAGANVLTF. CDR3 sequence (DNA): TGTGCCAGCAGCAAGACAGGGGCTGGGGCCAACGTCCTGACTTTC.

The chain recombines TRBV7-6 with TRBJ2-4; D is possibly TRBD2 (6 bases). Germline CDR1 reads SGHVS; CDR2 reads FNYEAQ. The CDR3 runs 18 residues. Trimming pared 3 bases from V and 3 bases from J, leaving 21 bases between. Here the CDR3 reads CASSFGQARGLGKNIQYF. The CDR3 nucleotides read TGTGCCAGCAGCTTTGGCCAGGCCCGGGGGTTGGGCAAAAACATTCAGTACTTC.